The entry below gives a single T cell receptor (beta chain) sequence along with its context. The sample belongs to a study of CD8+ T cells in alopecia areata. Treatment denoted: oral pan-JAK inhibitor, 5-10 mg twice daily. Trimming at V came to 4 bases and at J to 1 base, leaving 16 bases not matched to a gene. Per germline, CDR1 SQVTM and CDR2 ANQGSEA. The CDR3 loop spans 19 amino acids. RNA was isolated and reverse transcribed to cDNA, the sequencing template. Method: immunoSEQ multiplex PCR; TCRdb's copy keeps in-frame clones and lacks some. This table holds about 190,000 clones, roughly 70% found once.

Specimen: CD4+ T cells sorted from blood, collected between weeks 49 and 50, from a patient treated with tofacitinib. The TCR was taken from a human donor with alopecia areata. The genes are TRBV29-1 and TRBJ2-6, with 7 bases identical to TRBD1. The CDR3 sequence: CSVGFGIRDSFSGANVLTF. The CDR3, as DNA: TGCAGCGTTGGGTTTGGGATCAGGGACAGTTTTTCTGGGGCCAACGTCCTGACTTTC.